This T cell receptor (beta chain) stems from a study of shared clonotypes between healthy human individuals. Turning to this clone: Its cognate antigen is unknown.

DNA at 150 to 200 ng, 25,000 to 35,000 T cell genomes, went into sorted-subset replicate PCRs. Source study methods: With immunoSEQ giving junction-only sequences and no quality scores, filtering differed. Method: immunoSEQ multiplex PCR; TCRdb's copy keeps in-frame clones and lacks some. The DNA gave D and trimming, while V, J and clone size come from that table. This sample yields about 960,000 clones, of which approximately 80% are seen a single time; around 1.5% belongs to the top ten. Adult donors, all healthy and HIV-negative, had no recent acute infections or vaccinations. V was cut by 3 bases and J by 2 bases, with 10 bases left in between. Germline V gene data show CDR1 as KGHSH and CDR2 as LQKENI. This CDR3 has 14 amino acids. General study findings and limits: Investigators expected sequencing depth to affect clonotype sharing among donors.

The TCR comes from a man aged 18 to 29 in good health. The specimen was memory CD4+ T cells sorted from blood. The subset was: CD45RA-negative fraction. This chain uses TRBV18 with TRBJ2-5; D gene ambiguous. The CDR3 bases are TGTGCCAGCTCACCGCGGACCGATCAAGAGACCCAGTACTTC. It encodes CASSPRTDQETQYF.